This TCR beta chain was sequenced in a study of CD8+CD57+ T cells in acquired aplastic anemia. Study-level results: Between patients and controls, about 30 CD8+ CDR3 sequences were found in common.

Patients chosen for sequencing had CD8+CD57+ cells that had expanded, as shown by flow cytometry. Researchers used genomic DNA as the template to profile TCR beta VDJ and CDR3. TCRdb re-analysed the reads in MiXCR, keeping a single row per CDR3 protein. The sample consists of fewer than 200,000 distinct CDR3 sequences, around half of them appearing once. The CDR3 has 12 residues. The V gene's germline CDR1 is LNHNV and CDR2 YYDKDF (reference sequence). V lost 0 bases and J lost 7, with 6 bases in between. With respect to this clonotype: Antigen specificity is unknown.

The genes are TRBV15 and TRBJ1-2; D remains ambiguous. The clonotype originates from a human donor with aplastic anemia. The sequenced sample consisted of sorted CD4+, CD8+, or CD8+CD57+ T cells (not recorded which) from PBMCs. The CDR3 bases are TGTGCCACCAGCAGAGATTTAACTGGCTACACCTTC. This sequence encodes CATSRDLTGYTF.